These T cell receptor beta chains were read from a single sample in a study of shared clonotypes between healthy human individuals. Assay used: immunoSEQ multiplex PCR; TCRdb lists only in-frame clones, some missing. The table lists a few hundred thousand clones, around 86% of them singletons. Sequenced sample: memory CD8+ T cells sorted from blood. The origin of the receptors is a man between 18 and 35 years old in good health. The CDR3 runs from the conserved cysteine through the conserved F or W. A D gene is named only where the DNA matches it firmly. The size field is filled for only some rows; it gives once, few, many or a size class.

>TRBJ2-7|once|TRBD2|TRBV11-2
TGTGCCAGCAGCTGGGGACTAGCGGGGCTAAACACCTACGAGCAGTACTTC
CASSWGLAGLNTYEQYF
>TRBJ1-6|few|-|TRBV28
TGTGCCAGCAGTTTACTACAGCTGCATTCACCCCTCCACTTT
CASSLLQLHSPLHF
>TRBJ2-1|-|TRBD2|TRBV29-1
TGCAGCGTTAATGCGGGAGGAGCCTACAATGAGCAGTTCTTC
CSVNAGGAYNEQFF
>TRBJ2-4|-|-|TRBV27
TGTGCCAGCAGTTTTGCAGGGATCGGGGGGCGATCCAAAAACATTCAGTACTTC
CASSFAGIGGRSKNIQYF
>TRBJ1-2|-|-|TRBV27
TGTGCCAGCAGTTATACGGGGACCAACTATGGCTACACCTTC
CASSYTGTNYGYTF
>TRBJ2-1|-|TRBD2|TRBV7-9
TGTGCCAGCAGCTGGCTAGCGGGGGAGCCCCAATACAATGAGCAGTTCTTC
CASSWLAGEPQYNEQFF
>TRBJ2-2|-|-|TRBV5-4
TGTGCCAGCAGCCCCCAACCCGGGGAGCTGTTTTTT
CASSPQPGELFF
>TRBJ2-1|-|TRBD2|TRBV25-1
TGTGCCAGCAGGGATCCGGGACTAGCGGGAGAGGGTGAGCAGTTCTTC
CASRDPGLAGEGEQFF
>TRBJ2-1|-|-|TRBV9
TGTGCCAGCAGCGTAGCGGGACCCCAATTTGAGCAGTTCTTC
CASSVAGPQFEQFF
>TRBJ1-5|-|-|TRBV6-5
TGTGCCAGCGGATGGGCAAGCAATCAGCCCCAGCATTTT
CASGWASNQPQHF
>TRBJ2-1|few|TRBD1|TRBV9
TGTGCCAGCAGCGTAGGACAGGGTCCAGGCAATGAGCAGTTCTTC
CASSVGQGPGNEQFF
>TRBJ2-7|-|-|TRBV4-1
TGCGCCAGCAGCCAAGGTGACTCCTACGAGCAGTACTTC
CASSQGDSYEQYF
>TRBJ2-7|-|TRBD2|TRBV9
TGTGCCAGCAGCCCCCGGGGGGATGGAACCTACGAGCAGTACTTC
CASSPRGDGTYEQYF
>TRBJ2-1|-|-|TRBV7-2
TGTGCCATTCCCGGGACAAACTACAATGAGCAGTTCTTC
CAIPGTNYNEQFF
>TRBJ1-2|-|-|TRBV6-1
TGTGCCAGCTCTTCAATGCCCCTAGGTGACTATGGCTACACCTTC
CASSSMPLGDYGYTF
>TRBJ2-7|many|TRBD2|TRBV10-3
TGTGCCACCTGGCGGGGGCAGGCGGTAGAGCGGGAGACCGGTGAGCAGTACTTC
CATWRGQAVERETGEQYF
>TRBJ2-1|-|-|TRBV4-1
TGCGCCAGCAGCCAAGTCCTAGTTGACAATGAGCAGTTCTTC
CASSQVLVDNEQFF
>TRBJ2-7|-|-|TRBV19
TGTGCCAGTAGTATAGATTGGGGATACGAGCAGTACTTC
CASSIDWGYEQYF
>TRBJ2-7|-|TRBD1|TRBV7-9
TGTGCCAGCAGCTTTCCGGGACAGTACATATACGAGCAGTACTTC
CASSFPGQYIYEQYF
>TRBJ1-3|-|-|TRBV25-1
TGTGCCAGCAGATCTAGCCGGGCCCTGGACCCCGACACCATATATTTT
CASRSSRALDPDTIYF
>TRBJ2-1|-|-|TRBV27
TGTGCCAGCAGTCCAGGGACGGTAGGGGGATTCGGGTACAATGAGCAGTTCTTC
CASSPGTVGGFGYNEQFF
>TRBJ2-7|-|-|TRBV7-2
TGTGCCAGCAGCTACGACGTAACCTACGAGCAGTACTTC
CASSYDVTYEQYF
>TRBJ1-1|-|-|TRBV28
TGTGCCAGCAGCGGGGGAGGGAACACTGAAGCTTTCTTT
CASSGGGNTEAFF
>TRBJ2-1|-|TRBD2|TRBV11-2
TGTGCCAGCAGAGACCGTGGGACTAGCGTATCCTACAATGAGCAGTTCTTC
CASRDRGTSVSYNEQFF
>TRBJ1-2|-|-|TRBV13
TGTGCCAGCAGCTTAGGGGTCCAGACTCTCTATGGCTACACCTTC
CASSLGVQTLYGYTF
>TRBJ2-1|-|TRBD2|TRBV7-8
TGTGCCAGCAGCTTAGAGCTAGCGGGGATGGTCAATGAGCAGTTCTTC
CASSLELAGMVNEQFF
>TRBJ2-1|-|-|TRBV5-4
TGTGCCAGCAGCTTAAGCGTTGCATCCCGCGATGAGCAGTTCTTC
CASSLSVASRDEQFF
>TRBJ2-1|once|TRBD1|TRBV7-9
TGTGCCAGCAGCTCGCCCGGGACAGGGGATTACAATGAGCAGTTCTTC
CASSSPGTGDYNEQFF
>TRBJ2-1|-|-|TRBV11-2
TGTGCCAGCAGCGAACTAGGGAATGAGCAGTTCTTC
CASSELGNEQFF
>TRBJ2-7|-|-|TRBV2
TGTGCCAGCAGTGATTCAGGAACTCTAGCCTACGAGCAGTACTTC
CASSDSGTLAYEQYF
>TRBJ2-1|once|-|TRBV5-1
TGCGCCAGCAGCTACGGGACAAGCAATGAGCAGTTCTTC
CASSYGTSNEQFF
>TRBJ2-7|-|-|TRBV27
TGTGCCAGCAGTTTCGCGACGTCTTACGAGCAGTACTTC
CASSFATSYEQYF
>TRBJ2-5|-|TRBD2|TRBV2
TGTGCCAGCAGTGAAGGAGTAGCGGGAGGGTGGGAGACCCAGTACTTC
CASSEGVAGGWETQYF
>TRBJ2-7|-|TRBD1|TRBV28
TGTGCCAGCAGTTTAAGGGGGCTCTTGTCCTACGAGCAGTACTTC
CASSLRGLLSYEQYF
>TRBJ2-1|-|TRBD1|TRBV27
TGTGCCACCATAGGGGGACAGGAGAGGGATGAGCAGTTCTTC
CATIGGQERDEQFF
>TRBJ2-3|-|-|TRBV30
TGTGCCTGGAGTGGGATGTATGGGACCTTTAATACAGATACGCAGTATTTT
CAWSGMYGTFNTDTQYF
>TRBJ1-2|-|-|TRBV4-1
TGCGCCAGCAGCCGACAAGGGTCCTACTATGGCTACACCTTC
CASSRQGSYYGYTF
>TRBJ2-7|-|TRBD1|TRBV4-1
TGCGCCAGCAGCCACAAGGCCGGGACAGGGAGCTCCTACGAGCAGTACTTC
CASSHKAGTGSSYEQYF
>TRBJ2-7|-|-|TRBV7-9
TGTGCCAGCAGCTCCCGCGGAAGCTCCTACGAGCAGTACTTC
CASSSRGSSYEQYF
>TRBJ2-7|-|-|TRBV28
TGTGCCAGCAGTTTACCCGTCTTGGGTGAGCAGTACTTC
CASSLPVLGEQYF
>TRBJ2-6|-|TRBD1|TRBV7-3
TGTGCCAGCAGCTTAACCTTGACAGGGTACGGGGCCAACGTCCTGACTTTC
CASSLTLTGYGANVLTF
>TRBJ2-7|-|TRBD2|TRBV10-3
TGTGCCATCAGTCCGCTAGCGGGGGTCTTCTACGAGCAGTACTTC
CAISPLAGVFYEQYF
>TRBJ1-6|few|-|TRBV10-3
TGTGCCATCAGTGGGACCTTACCCAATTCACCCCTCCACTTT
CAISGTLPNSPLHF
>TRBJ2-3|-|TRBD1|TRBV7-9
TGTGCCAGCAGCTTAGGACAGGGTCCAGATACGCAGTATTTT
CASSLGQGPDTQYF
>TRBJ2-7|once|-|TRBV5-1
TGCGCCAGCAGCTTGGCCGGGGGCTCCGAGCAGTACTTC
CASSLAGGSEQYF
>TRBJ2-7|-|TRBD1|TRBV27
TGTGCCAGCAGCCCGGGACAGGGGATAGGCGAGCAGTACTTC
CASSPGQGIGEQYF
>TRBJ2-3|-|-|TRBV5-4
TGTGCCAGCAGCTTAAGGACTTTTATCTGGACAGATACGCAGTATTTT
CASSLRTFIWTDTQYF
>TRBJ1-4|-|-|TRBV28
TGTGCCAGCAGTTTAGTTTGGGGCGGGCGGAGTTTCATGGAAAAACTGTTTTTT
CASSLVWGGRSFMEKLFF
>TRBJ1-2|-|-|TRBV4-1
TGCGCCAGCAGCCAAGCCGGGCCTGTGAACTATGGCTACACCTTC
CASSQAGPVNYGYTF
>TRBJ2-7|few|-|TRBV19
TGTGCCAGTAGTTTTGGACAGTACGAGCAGTACTTC
CASSFGQYEQYF
>TRBJ2-1|-|TRBD1|TRBV4-1
TGCGCCAGCAGCCAACCGGGACAGGGTCCCTACAATGAGCAGTTCTTC
CASSQPGQGPYNEQFF
>TRBJ2-5|-|TRBD1|TRBV29-1
TGCAGCGTTGAAGACGGGACAGACCAAGAGACCCAGTACTTC
CSVEDGTDQETQYF
>TRBJ2-1|-|-|TRBV7-9
TGTGCCAGCAGCTTAAGAGGTCAGGCGAACTACAATGAGCAGTTCTTC
CASSLRGQANYNEQFF
>TRBJ2-2|-|-|TRBV19
TGTGCCAGTACCTCCCCGGCGGATCCGACCGGGGAGCTGTTTTTT
CASTSPADPTGELFF
>TRBJ2-7|-|TRBD2|TRBV27
TGTGCCAGCAGTTCCCCACCTGGGGTGGGACTACCCTACGAGCAGTACTTC
CASSSPPGVGLPYEQYF
>TRBJ2-7|-|TRBD2|TRBV7-9
TGTGCCAGCACTAGCGGGAGCTCACACGAGCAGTACTTC
CASTSGSSHEQYF
>TRBJ2-1|-|-|TRBV7-9
TGTGCCAGCACCAACCCACAGGACTCCTACAATGAGCAGTTCTTC
CASTNPQDSYNEQFF
>TRBJ2-7|-|-|TRBV2
TGTGCCAGCGGAGGACTTAAGGGGAGTTACGCCTACGAGCAGTACTTC
CASGGLKGSYAYEQYF
>TRBJ2-2|-|-|TRBV27
TGTGCCAGCAGTACGTCCACGGGGGGACAGGTGAACACCGGGGAGCTGTTTTTT
CASSTSTGGQVNTGELFF